Below are 27 T cell receptor beta chains sequenced from a single sample in a study of spatial heterogeneity in lung cancer. Using its own MiXCR run on the 5' RACE reads, TCRdb lists one record per CDR3 protein. The sample has tens of thousands of distinct CDR3 sequences, roughly 13% seen once. Time point meaning: sample taken at primary tumor resection. Whole RNA, which was extracted from tumor, nontumor lung tissue or frozen PBMC, was sequenced without any cell sorting. The input for sequencing was PBMCs, taken at surgery. These receptor sequences come from a male donor with early-stage non-small cell lung cancer.

This clonotype has just a few counts. The gene calls are TRBV9 and TRBJ1-6, with D uncertain. Germline CDR1 SGDLS, CDR2 YYNGEE. The CDR3 contains 13 residues. V was trimmed by 5 bases and J by 13 bases, leaving 16 bases between them. CDR3 loop: CASRDQEVGPLHF. The DNA of the CDR3 is TGTGCCAGCAGGGACCAGGAAGTCGGCCCCCTCCACTTT.

The sample holds a few counts of this clonotype. V gene TRBV14 combines with J gene TRBJ2-5; D might be TRBD1 or TRBD2, each matching 5 bases. Trimming pared 1 base from V and 2 bases from J, leaving 23 bases between. From germline, CDR1 is SGHDN and CDR2 FVKESK. The CDR3 consists of 19 residues. The CDR3 nucleotides are TGTGCCAGCAGCCAAGTAAGGATAGTCCGGGGCGTATTACAAGAGACCCAGTACTTC. It specifies CASSQVRIVRGVLQETQYF. The full variable domain, in which reference TRBV14 and TRBJ2-5 provide the parts outside the CDR3, is EAGVTQFPSHSVIEKGQTVTLRCDPISGHDNLYWYRRVMGKEIKFLLHFVKESKQDESGMPNNRFLAERTGGTYSTLKVQPAELEDSGVYFCASSQVRIVRGVLQETQYFGPGTRLLVL.

The chain links TRBV18 to TRBJ2-3, with 8 bases fitting TRBD2. Germline lookup yields CDR1 KGHSH and CDR2 LQKENI. This CDR3 spans 14 amino acids. The J segment lost 7 bases and the V segment lost 3 bases, leaving 6 bases of the junction unmatched. The DNA for the CDR3 is TGTGCCAGCTCACCTGGACTAGCCTCAAATACGCAGTATTTT. The encoded protein is CASSPGLASNTQYF.

Only a few counts were recorded for this clonotype. In nucleotides, the CDR3 is TGCGCCAGCAGCCAATTTCCAGCGGGAGGCATGGGTGAGCAGTTCTTC. Amino acid sequence: CASSQFPAGGMGEQFF. The rearrangement links TRBV4-1 to TRBJ2-1, with 9 bases aligning to TRBD2. Germline V gene data show CDR1 as MGHRA and CDR2 as YSYEKL. CDR3 size: 16 residues. V lost 2 bases to trimming and J lost 9 bases; unmatched junction nucleotides: 11.

The chain joins TRBV4-2 to TRBJ1-2; a weak D match, TRBD1 (5 bases). The V end was cut by 0 bases, the J end by 4 bases, with 9 bases between. The CDR3 has 14 residues. Germline CDR1 LGHNA, CDR2 YNFKEQ. Here the CDR3 reads CASSQEGTFYGYTF. Written as DNA, the CDR3 is TGTGCCAGCAGCCAAGAGGGGACCTTCTATGGCTACACCTTC.

The gene calls are TRBV5-1 and TRBJ2-7; D is possibly TRBD1 (7 bases). Trimming pared 4 bases from V and 0 bases from J, leaving 14 bases between. The CDR3 spans 15 residues. Germline lookup yields CDR1 SGHRS and CDR2 YFSETQ. Written as DNA, the CDR3 is TGCGCCAGCAGCCCCTCAGGGGGGAACTCCTACGAGCAGTACTTC. Residues: CASSPSGGNSYEQYF.

This clonotype was counted at least ten times. The V call is TRBV6-6, the J call TRBJ1-6; D possibly corresponds to TRBD1 (5 bases). This CDR3 comprises 13 residues. Germline V gene data show CDR1 as MNHNY and CDR2 as SVGAGI (reference sequence). V dropped 4 bases and J dropped 9 bases, with 10 bases sitting between them. The CDR3 reads CASSSTGISPLHF. CDR3 coding DNA: TGTGCCAGCAGTTCCACAGGAATTTCACCCCTCCACTTT.

This clonotype was detected a few times. The genes are TRBV30 and TRBJ2-3; TRBD1 might be the D (6 bases). Germline assignment: CDR1 GTSNPN and CDR2 SVGIG (reference sequence). V was clipped by 2 bases and J by 0 bases, with 9 bases between them. The CDR3 is made up of 14 amino acids. The CDR3 nucleotides read TGTGCCTGGAGTTACAGGGTTAGCACAGATACGCAGTATTTT. Its translation: CAWSYRVSTDTQYF.

CDR3 sequence: CASRDWTGPRNTEAFF. In DNA form, the CDR3 reads TGTGCCAGCAGAGATTGGACGGGGCCGAGGAACACTGAAGCTTTCTTT. The V call is TRBV2, the J call TRBJ1-1; the D gene is possibly TRBD1 (5 bases). Germline V gene data show CDR1 as SNHLY and CDR2 as FYNNEI. Trimming took 6 bases from V and 1 from J, leaving 18 bases between them. This CDR3 has 16 residues.

This clonotype came up a few times. For the CDR3, the DNA is TGTGCCAGCAGTTTTTGGTCCGAGACCCAGTACTTC. Its translation is CASSFWSETQYF. The chain carries TRBV6-1 and TRBJ2-5; D is ambiguous. This CDR3 is 12 amino acids long. The V gene's germline CDR1 is MNHNS and CDR2 SASEGT. V gave up 5 bases and J gave up 5 bases, with 9 bases separating them.

This clonotype occurred a few times. The chain recombines TRBV4-3 with TRBJ1-6, with TRBD1 identical over 7 bases. CDR1 is LGHNA, CDR2 YSLEER, per germline. The CDR3 sequence is 15 residues long. The junction had 6 bases not matched to a gene; V was cut back by 0 bases and J by 10 bases. CDR3 nucleotides: TGCGCCAGCAGCCAAGATCCAGGACAGGCCTCACCCCTCCACTTT. Translation gives CASSQDPGQASPLHF.

The rearrangement uses TRBV20-1 and TRBJ1-2, with a possible D match to TRBD1 (5 bases). The CDR3 spans 16 residues. Germline V CDR1 and CDR2: DFQATT, SNEGSKA (reference sequence). Trimming removed 3 bases from V and 1 base from J, with 18 bases in between. The CDR3, as DNA: TGCAGTGCTAGGGCAACGACAGCTGCTTTTAACTATGGCTACACCTTC. Translation: CSARATTAAFNYGYTF.

Only a few counts were recorded for this clonotype. The rearrangement uses TRBV6-2 or TRBV6-3 and TRBJ1-1, with TRBD1 matching 9 bases. The CDR3 contains 14 residues. Germline V gene sequence: CDR1 MNHEY, CDR2 SVGEGT. V lost 2 bases and J lost 5; bases outside the gene matches: 3. The CDR3 DNA follows: TGTGCCAGCAGTTACACGACAGGGGGGACTGAAGCTTTCTTT. Encoded protein: CASSYTTGGTEAFF.

V is TRBV6-1 and J is TRBJ2-7; D perhaps matches TRBD1 (7 bases). The CDR3 totals 14 residues. Germline CDR1 is MNHNS and CDR2 is SASEGT. V lost 6 bases and J lost 9, with 21 bases in between. The CDR3 DNA reads TGTGCCAGCAGGGAGGGGACAGCTTCTACGGGGCAGTACTTC. Translated, it gives CASREGTASTGQYF.

V usage is TRBV2 and J usage is TRBJ2-1; weak D call: TRBD2 (5 bases). The CDR3 is 15 residues long. The germline V gene has CDR1 SNHLY and CDR2 FYNNEI. The V end lost 3 bases, the J end lost 4 bases, and 13 bases lay between the germline ends. CDR3 residues: CASSEWGDGYNEQFF. The DNA of the CDR3 is TGTGCCAGCAGTGAGTGGGGAGATGGGTACAATGAGCAGTTCTTC.

This clonotype has only a few counts. The chain joins TRBV7-2 to TRBJ1-6; D unclear. The CDR3 is 12 amino acids. Trimming pared 3 bases from V and 10 bases from J, leaving 7 bases between. Germline V CDR1 and CDR2: SGHTA, FQGNSA. The CDR3 reads CASSFPNSPLHF. The CDR3 nucleotides read TGTGCCAGCAGCTTTCCGAACTCACCCCTCCACTTT. Full variable domain (rest looked up from reference TRBV7-2 and TRBJ1-6): GAGVSQSPSNKVTEKGKDVELRCDPISGHTALYWYRQSLGQGLEFLIYFQGNSAPDKSGLPSDRFSAERTGGSVSTLTIQRTQQEDSAVYLCASSFPNSPLHFGNGTRLTVT.

The rearrangement uses TRBV7-2 and TRBJ2-3, with TRBD1 as a possible D gene (5 bases). CDR3 length: 14 amino acids. V gave up 5 bases and J gave up 2 bases, with 11 bases separating them. Germline-derived CDR1 and CDR2 are SGHTA and FQGNSA. The DNA of the CDR3 is TGTGCCAGCAGCAACAGGTTACACACAGATACGCAGTATTTT. This translates into CASSNRLHTDTQYF. The full variable domain, in which reference TRBV7-2 and TRBJ2-3 provide the parts outside the CDR3, is GAGVSQSPSNKVTEKGKDVELRCDPISGHTALYWYRQSLGQGLEFLIYFQGNSAPDKSGLPSDRFSAERTGGSVSTLTIQRTQQEDSAVYLCASSNRLHTDTQYFGPGTRLTVL.

The genes are TRBV11-3 and TRBJ2-1; possibly TRBD1 for D (6 bases). Trimming pared 1 base from V and 6 bases from J, leaving 7 bases between. CDR3 length equals 13 residues. CDR1 is SGHNT and CDR2 is YENEEA in the germline V gene. The CDR3 coding sequence is TGTGCCAGCAGCTTAGTCAGGGGCAATGAGCAGTTCTTC. As protein: CASSLVRGNEQFF.

This clonotype was observed at least ten times. The CDR3 protein is CAISESRGGSGEQFF. The CDR3 bases are TGTGCCATCAGTGAGTCCCGCGGGGGTTCGGGTGAGCAGTTCTTC. The chain carries TRBV10-3 and TRBJ2-1, with 7 bases that match TRBD2. This CDR3 has 15 amino acids. Per the germline V gene, CDR1 is ENHRY and CDR2 is SYGVKD. The trim removed 0 bases at V and 9 bases at J, leaving 8 bases unmatched.

V and J are TRBV3-1 and TRBJ2-2; D not certain. The CDR3 sequence is 12 residues long. Trimming removed 2 bases from V and 8 bases from J, with 6 bases in between. CDR1 is LGHDT, CDR2 YNNKEL, per germline (reference sequence). In DNA, the CDR3 is TGTGCCAGCAGCCAACGATCAGGGGAGCTGTTTTTT. It encodes CASSQRSGELFF.

This clonotype has at least ten counts. The rearrangement uses TRBV6-2 or TRBV6-3 and TRBJ2-1; D is ambiguous. Germline lookup yields CDR1 MNHEY and CDR2 SVGEGT. CDR3 length: 11 amino acids. The V end lost 1 base, the J end lost 8 bases, and 3 bases lay between the germline ends. CDR3 DNA: TGTGCCAGCAGTTACTTGGATGAGCAGTTCTTC. Its protein is CASSYLDEQFF.

This clonotype appeared once. The rearrangement links TRBV12-3 or TRBV12-4 to TRBJ1-5, with 8 bases lining up with TRBD1. This CDR3 has 15 amino acids. Trimming removed 5 bases from V and 3 bases from J; junction bases left unmatched: 6. In DNA, the CDR3 is TGTGCCAGCAGTCCGCGACAGGGGTACAATCAGCCCCAGCATTTT. Protein sequence: CASSPRQGYNQPQHF.

This clonotype was counted between two and nine times. The rearrangement links TRBV5-1 to TRBJ2-7; D is perhaps TRBD1 or TRBD2 (5 bases each). The CDR3 sequence is 13 residues long. CDR1 SGHRS and CDR2 YFSETQ come from the germline V gene. V lost 0 bases, J lost 7 bases, and 11 bases lay in between. The CDR3 nucleotides read TGCGCCAGCAGCTTGGGATTTGAGGGGGAGCAGTACTTC. This sequence encodes CASSLGFEGEQYF.

This clonotype was seen ten or more times. The rearrangement links TRBV3-1 to TRBJ1-4; 7 bases agree with TRBD1. From germline, CDR1 is LGHDT and CDR2 YNNKEL (reference sequence). This CDR3 is 15 amino acids long. V dropped 5 bases and J dropped 1; count of bases not matched to a gene: 4. CDR3 in amino acids: CASSSDRVTNEKLFF. The CDR3 bases are TGTGCCAGCAGCTCCGACAGGGTAACTAATGAAAAACTGTTTTTT.

In this sample, this clonotype turned up many times. V gene TRBV5-1 combines with J gene TRBJ2-7; TRBD1 aligns across 11 bases. This CDR3 has 14 amino acids. Trimming took 4 bases from V and 3 from J; bases not matched to a gene: 3. Germline assignment: CDR1 SGHRS and CDR2 YFSETQ. The CDR3 sequence: CASSPGTGGYEQYF. CDR3 bases: TGCGCCAGCAGCCCAGGGACAGGGGGCTACGAGCAGTACTTC.

This clonotype appeared a few times. The V and J genes are TRBV7-2 and TRBJ2-1, with TRBD2 matching over 11 bases. CDR3 length equals 14 residues. V was pared by 5 bases and J by 3 bases, with 0 bases of the junction left unmatched. Looked up from germline, CDR1 is SGHTA and CDR2 is FQGNSA. CDR3 nucleotides: TGTGCCAGCAGCGGGACTAGCGGCTACAATGAGCAGTTCTTC. Translated: CASSGTSGYNEQFF.

This clonotype appeared a few times. The chain joins TRBV29-1 to TRBJ1-2; D is unresolved. CDR3 length: 12 residues. Germline CDR1 and CDR2: SQVTM and ANQGSEA. Trimming removed 3 bases at V and 4 bases at J, with 9 bases between. The CDR3 here is CSVDSAFYGYTF. For the CDR3, the DNA is TGCAGCGTTGACTCGGCTTTCTATGGCTACACCTTC.